This is a list of T cell receptor beta chains from one sample in a study of blood T cell repertoires in COVID-19. TCRdb's table, derived via immunoSEQ multiplex PCR, lists solely in-frame clones and lacks some. Among fewer than 250,000 clones listed, less than 90% were seen once. The sequencing sample was made of peripheral blood. The receptors come from a woman aged 70 to 79 with active or convalescent COVID-19. The CDR3 runs from the conserved cysteine through the conserved F or W. Fields, in order: V gene, J gene, clone size, D gene, CDR3 protein, CDR3 DNA. A D gene is named only where the DNA matches it firmly. A clone size is listed for some rows: how often the clone was seen (once, few, many), or a class if it is expanded.

TRBV4-2	TRBJ1-2	-	-	CASSHLGVAGYTF	TGTGCCAGCAGCCATCTAGGGGTGGCTGGCTACACCTTC
TRBV28	TRBJ2-7	-	-	CASSLYRSPGSYEQYF	TGTGCCAGCAGTTTATATCGCAGCCCAGGGTCCTACGAGCAGTACTTC
TRBV3-1/TRBV3-2	TRBJ1-2	-	TRBD1	CASSQGTGLYGYTF	TGTGCCAGCAGCCAAGGGACAGGGTTGTATGGCTACACCTTC
TRBV18	TRBJ1-2	-	-	CASSPPDRLSGYTF	TGTGCCAGCTCACCCCCCGACAGGCTGAGTGGCTACACCTTC
TRBV10-2	TRBJ1-2	-	-	CASSESRRGSYGYTF	TGCGCCAGCAGTGAGTCGAGACGGGGAAGCTATGGCTACACCTTC
TRBV7-9	TRBJ1-1	few	-	CASRYPPGVDTEAFF	TGTGCCAGCAGGTACCCCCCCGGGGTTGACACTGAAGCTTTCTTT
TRBV14	TRBJ2-7	-	-	CASSHGLPPIEQYF	TGTGCCAGCAGCCACGGACTCCCGCCTATCGAGCAGTACTTC
TRBV30	TRBJ1-3	once	TRBD1	CAWSRQGRTSFSGNTIYF	TGTGCCTGGAGTAGACAGGGGCGCACCTCCTTCTCTGGAAACACCATATATTTT
TRBV19	TRBJ2-1	-	TRBD2	CASSILGTSGSSYNEQFF	TGTGCCAGTAGTATTTTAGGGACTAGCGGGAGCTCCTACAATGAGCAGTTCTTC
TRBV18	TRBJ2-1	-	TRBD2	CASSPGLAGVLYNEQFF	TGTGCCAGCTCACCGGGACTAGCGGGGGTCCTCTACAATGAGCAGTTCTTC
TRBV5-3	TRBJ2-7	-	TRBD1	CARSLASDGDRIPYEQYF	TGTGCCAGAAGCTTGGCCTCGGACGGGGACAGAATCCCCTACGAGCAGTACTTC
TRBV19	TRBJ1-2	-	-	CASSRPGVEIYGYTF	TGTGCCAGTAGTAGGCCGGGAGTAGAGATCTATGGCTACACCTTC
TRBV6-5	TRBJ2-7	-	-	CASSNPEGVGQYF	TGTGCCAGCAGTAACCCCGAGGGGGTTGGGCAGTACTTC
TRBV30	TRBJ1-1	few	-	CASNLNTEAFF	TGTGCCTCAAATTTGAACACTGAAGCTTTCTTT
TRBV18	TRBJ2-1	-	TRBD1	CASSGIRDRVYNEQFF	TGTGCCAGCTCAGGGATCCGGGACAGGGTTTACAATGAGCAGTTCTTC
TRBV19	TRBJ1-2	-	TRBD1	CASSIQSTGGYGYTF	TGTGCCAGTAGCATCCAATCGACAGGGGGCTATGGCTACACCTTC
TRBV18	TRBJ2-7	-	-	CASSPPGADKQYF	TGTGCCAGCTCACCACCAGGGGCCGATAAGCAGTACTTC
TRBV6-6	TRBJ1-5	-	-	CASRLGGYNQPQHF	TGTGCCAGCAGGTTAGGAGGGTACAATCAGCCCCAGCATTTT
TRBV2	TRBJ2-5	-	TRBD2	CASSEGGLAGLQETQYF	TGTGCCAGCAGTGAGGGGGGACTAGCGGGTCTCCAAGAGACCCAGTACTTC
TRBV5-1	TRBJ1-2	-	-	CASSLGGENYGYTF	TGCGCCAGCAGCTTGGGCGGGGAGAACTATGGCTACACCTTC
TRBV6-5	TRBJ1-2	-	TRBD1	CASSAGTGAWGYTF	TGTGCCAGCAGCGCCGGGACAGGGGCTTGGGGCTACACCTTC
TRBV28	TRBJ2-3	-	TRBD2	CASSSPLAGTHTDTQYF	TGTGCCAGCAGTTCCCCTCTAGCGGGAACCCACACAGATACGCAGTATTTT
TRBV28	TRBJ2-1	-	TRBD2	CASSLALGTSGSLGEQFF	TGTGCCAGCAGTTTAGCCCTTGGGACTAGCGGGAGCCTGGGGGAGCAGTTCTTC
TRBV29-1	TRBJ1-1	-	TRBD1	CSVEGTGGETEAFF	TGCAGCGTTGAAGGTACAGGGGGTGAAACTGAAGCTTTCTTT
TRBV11-3	TRBJ2-2	once	-	CASSLGGANTGELFF	TGTGCCAGCAGCCTCGGAGGTGCGAACACCGGGGAGCTGTTTTTT
TRBV18	TRBJ2-2	-	TRBD1	CAVAGQGGMNTGELFF	TGTGCCGTCGCGGGACAGGGAGGAATGAACACCGGGGAGCTGTTTTTT
TRBV4-3	TRBJ1-1	few	-	CASSQVSGRTEAFF	TGCGCCAGCAGCCAAGTCAGCGGACGGACTGAAGCTTTCTTT
TRBV6-5	TRBJ2-6	-	-	CASNARRSGANVLTF	TGTGCCAGTAACGCCAGGAGGTCTGGGGCCAACGTCCTGACTTTC
TRBV7-8	TRBJ2-7	-	-	CASSKGLSYEQYF	TGTGCCAGCAGCAAGGGACTTTCCTACGAGCAGTACTTC
TRBV30	TRBJ1-5	-	TRBD1	CAWSAGTEEPQHF	TGTGCCTGGAGTGCCGGGACAGAGGAGCCCCAGCATTTT
TRBV7-8	TRBJ2-1	-	-	CASSFGTGSYNEQFF	TGTGCCAGCAGCTTTGGGACTGGCTCCTACAATGAGCAGTTCTTC
TRBV6-5	TRBJ1-3	-	-	CASSNGQFSGNTIYF	TGTGCCAGCAGCAACGGACAGTTCTCTGGAAACACCATATATTTT
TRBV24-1	TRBJ1-4	-	TRBD1	CATSDPGQGAREKLFF	TGTGCCACCAGTGATCCCGGACAGGGGGCAAGAGAAAAACTGTTTTTT
TRBV5-4	TRBJ2-1	-	-	CASSLKLVQALDEQFF	TGTGCCAGCAGCTTGAAACTAGTGCAGGCCTTAGATGAGCAGTTCTTC
TRBV7-9	TRBJ1-6	few	-	CASSQVGEGRGNSPLHF	TGTGCCAGCAGCCAGGTGGGAGAGGGTCGTGGCAATTCACCCCTCCACTTT
TRBV5-5	TRBJ1-6	-	-	CASSTYGDNSPLHF	TGTGCCAGCAGTACCTACGGGGATAATTCACCCCTCCACTTT
TRBV27	TRBJ2-2	-	TRBD2	CASRRLAGGRAGELFF	TGTGCCAGCAGGAGACTAGCGGGAGGTAGGGCCGGGGAGCTGTTTTTT
TRBV11-2	TRBJ1-2	-	-	CASSLEGARGYTF	TGTGCCAGCAGCTTAGAGGGGGCGCGGGGCTACACCTTC
TRBV27	TRBJ2-3	-	TRBD2	CASSFQTSGGDTQYF	TGTGCCAGCAGTTTCCAAACTAGCGGGGGTGATACGCAGTATTTT
TRBV12-5	TRBJ2-1	-	TRBD2	CASGFRRGSYNEQFF	TGTGCTAGTGGTTTCAGGCGGGGGTCCTACAATGAGCAGTTCTTC
TRBV9	TRBJ2-7	-	TRBD2	CASSVVAGGPGRTHEQYF	TGTGCCAGCAGCGTGGTAGCGGGAGGGCCGGGCAGGACCCACGAGCAGTACTTC
TRBV7-3	TRBJ2-7	-	-	CASSLTVGGEQYF	TGTGCCAGCAGCTTAACAGTCGGCGGGGAGCAGTACTTC
TRBV28	TRBJ2-1	-	TRBD2	CASSLSSGGYNEQFF	TGTGCCAGCAGTTTGTCTAGCGGGGGATACAATGAGCAGTTCTTC
TRBV19	TRBJ1-6	-	-	CASTQGLVYNSPLHF	TGTGCCAGTACCCAGGGGTTGGTTTATAATTCACCCCTCCACTTT
TRBV7-9	TRBJ1-1	-	-	CASSQRDTEAFF	TGTGCCAGCAGCCAGAGGGACACTGAAGCTTTCTTT
TRBV9	TRBJ2-5	-	TRBD2	CASSTGLRETQYF	TGTGCCAGCAGCACGGGACTACGGGAGACCCAGTACTTC
TRBV5-1	TRBJ1-4	-	TRBD1	CASGLTGFEKLFF	TGCGCCAGCGGGCTGACAGGGTTTGAAAAACTGTTTTTT
TRBV4-1	TRBJ1-1	-	-	CASSQETGLMNTEAFF	TGCGCCAGCAGCCAAGAGACAGGCCTTATGAACACTGAAGCTTTCTTT
TRBV3-1/TRBV3-2	TRBJ1-2	-	-	CASSQDAGLGYTF	TGTGCCAGCAGCCAAGACGCAGGGCTTGGCTACACCTTC
TRBV7-2	TRBJ2-5	-	TRBD2	CASSSSRAGGETQYF	TGTGCCAGCAGCTCCTCCCGGGCGGGAGGAGAGACCCAGTACTTC
TRBV7-6	TRBJ2-1	-	-	CASSLMGGTYNEQFF	TGTGCCAGCAGCTTAATGGGAGGCACCTACAATGAGCAGTTCTTC
TRBV20-1	TRBJ2-7	-	-	CSASFGSAYEQYF	TGCAGTGCTAGTTTCGGGAGCGCCTACGAGCAGTACTTC
TRBV2	TRBJ1-1	-	-	CASRGANTEAFF	TGTGCCAGCCGCGGAGCGAACACTGAAGCTTTCTTT
TRBV5-1	TRBJ2-3	-	TRBD2	CASSWSFSGRPDTQYF	TGCGCCAGCAGCTGGAGTTTTAGCGGGAGGCCAGATACGCAGTATTTT
TRBV5-6	TRBJ2-7	-	-	CASSWGTPTREQYF	TGTGCCAGCAGCTGGGGGACTCCCACTAGGGAGCAGTACTTC
TRBV19	TRBJ1-5	-	-	CASRPTGPSPYSNQPQHF	TGTGCCAGTAGGCCTACAGGGCCCTCCCCGTATAGCAATCAGCCCCAGCATTTT
TRBV28	TRBJ2-5	-	-	CASSPSYQETQYF	TGTGCCAGCAGTCCCTCGTACCAAGAGACCCAGTACTTC
TRBV18	TRBJ1-2	-	-	CASSRPEKNYGYTF	TGTGCCAGCTCGAGGCCAGAGAAGAACTATGGCTACACCTTC
TRBV11-2	TRBJ2-3	once	-	CASSSRQGSDTQYF	TGTGCCAGCAGCTCCCGCCAGGGTTCAGATACGCAGTATTTT
TRBV5-1	TRBJ2-7	-	-	CASSLGLGQGSSEQYF	TGCGCCAGCAGCTTGGGGTTAGGGCAGGGTTCGTCCGAGCAGTACTTC